The 21 T cell receptor beta chains below were found in one sample sequenced in a study of OX40 agonist ivuxolimab in advanced cancers. Produced via immunoSEQ multiplex PCR; TCRdb's table is partial and in-frame only. The sample includes 100,000 to 150,000 clones, roughly 90% of them seen just once. The sample here was CD4+ or CD8+ T cells sorted from blood, taken in a trial of the OX40 agonist ivuxolimab. These receptors were taken from an adult with an advanced solid tumor such as melanoma, head and neck, liver or kidney cancer.

This clone was found once. The chain carries TRBV6-1 and TRBJ1-1; 7 bases are a match to TRBD1. The germline V gene encodes CDR1 MNHNS and CDR2 SASEGT. This CDR3 has 15 residues. J gave up 1 base and V 7 bases, and 9 bases lay outside the gene matches. The CDR3, as DNA: TGTGCCAGCAACCCGACAGGGTGGGGGAACACTGAAGCTTTCTTT. This translates into CASNPTGWGNTEAFF.

This chain uses TRBV6-1 with TRBJ1-2, with 10 bases identical to TRBD1. Germline V gene lookup returns CDR1 MNHNS and CDR2 SASEGT. V gave up 4 bases and J gave up 4 bases; unmatched junction bases: 9. CDR3 length: 16 amino acids. CDR3 sequence reads: CASSGEGTGARYGYTF. In DNA form, the CDR3 reads TGTGCCAGCAGTGGAGAAGGGACAGGGGCCCGCTATGGCTACACCTTC.

The chain combines TRBV7-3 with TRBJ2-3; 7 nucleotides line up with TRBD2. Per germline, CDR1 SGHTA and CDR2 FQGTGA. CDR3 size: 12 residues. J lost 9 bases, V lost 0 bases, and 0 bases had no gene match. This CDR3 reads CASSLTGRTQYF. The CDR3 bases are TGTGCCAGCAGCTTAACCGGGAGGACGCAGTATTTT.

The chain couples TRBV28 to TRBJ2-7, with 9 bases matching TRBD2. The CDR3 length is 16 residues. The germline gives CDR1 MDHEN, CDR2 SYDVKM. With 2 bases clipped from V and 5 bases from J, the junction kept 10 bases outside the gene matches. In nucleotides, the CDR3 is TGTGCCAGCAGTTTAAGGAGCGGGCTAGCGGGAAACGAGCAGTACTTC. It encodes CASSLRSGLAGNEQYF.

In nucleotides, the CDR3 is TGTGCCAGCAGCGGGGGGATGGGCACTGAAGCTTTCTTT. It encodes CASSGGMGTEAFF. The chain recombines TRBV9 with TRBJ1-1, with D possibly being TRBD1 (5 bases). This CDR3 spans 13 amino acids. The germline CDR1 and CDR2 sequences are SGDLS and YYNGEE. Trimming pared 3 bases from V and 4 bases from J, leaving 10 bases between.

The chain employs TRBV19 and TRBJ1-5; D possibly corresponds to TRBD1 (6 bases). This CDR3 is 13 amino acids long. Germline V gene lookup returns CDR1 LNHDA and CDR2 SQIVND (reference sequence). Trimming pared 5 bases from V and 4 bases from J, leaving 9 bases between. This CDR3 is CASSSGENQPQHF. As DNA, the CDR3 is TGTGCCAGTAGTTCAGGGGAGAATCAGCCCCAGCATTTT.

The rearrangement uses TRBV30 and TRBJ1-2; 7 bases align to TRBD1. The trim removed 4 bases at V and 7 bases at J, leaving 6 bases unmatched. Germline CDR1 GTSNPN, CDR2 SVGIG (reference sequence). CDR3 length equals 12 residues. Written as DNA, the CDR3 is TGTGCCTGGAATTCAGGGGGTGGTGGCTACACCTTC. It codes for CAWNSGGGGYTF. The complete variable domain, with remaining parts taken from reference TRBV30 and TRBJ1-2, reads SQTIHQWPATLVQPVGSPLSLECTVEGTSNPNLYWYRQAAGRGLQLLFYSVGIGQISSEVPQNLSASRPQDRQFILSSKKLLLSDSGFYLCAWNSGGGGYTFGSGTRLTVV.

This sequence joins TRBV4-1 and TRBJ2-4, with 8 bases lining up with TRBD1. V lost 7 bases to trimming and J lost 8 bases; unmatched junction nucleotides: 10. The CDR3 extends over 14 amino acids. Germline loops: CDR1 MGHRA, CDR2 YSYEKL. In DNA form, the CDR3 reads TGCGCCAGCAACCGACAGGGGAGAGGGGACATTCAGTACTTC. Translation gives CASNRQGRGDIQYF.

This clone was observed a single time. The rearrangement joins TRBV7-6 to TRBJ2-7; 9 bases align to TRBD2. V was clipped by 5 bases and J by 3 bases; unmatched bases: 11. This CDR3 is built from 16 residues. Germline assignment: CDR1 SGHVS and CDR2 FNYEAQ. CDR3 nucleotides: TGTGCCAGCAGCCGAGCGGCTAGCGGGATTATCTACGAGCAGTACTTC. Protein: CASSRAASGIIYEQYF.

The V and J genes are TRBV30 and TRBJ1-6, with D perhaps matching TRBD1 (5 bases). CDR3 length: 14 amino acids. Germline V gives CDR1 GTSNPN, CDR2 SVGIG (reference sequence). CDR3 DNA sequence: TGTGCAACGGGGTATTGGGGCGGTAATTCACCCCTCCACTTT. Its protein is CATGYWGGNSPLHF.

V is TRBV11-3 and J is TRBJ1-1; D call uncertain. V lost 1 base and J lost 2, with 11 bases in between. This CDR3 has 15 amino acids. In germline, CDR1 is SGHNT, CDR2 YENEEA. DNA for the CDR3: TGTGCCAGCAGCTTAGTAGGCAGATTCAACACTGAAGCTTTCTTT. It translates to CASSLVGRFNTEAFF.

The CDR3 reads CASSLGRVGEAFF. The CDR3 DNA is TGTGCCAGCAGCTTAGGAAGGGTGGGTGAAGCTTTCTTT. The chain employs TRBV7-8 and TRBJ1-1; D not resolved. This CDR3 is 13 amino acids long. Trimming cost V 1 base and J 7 bases, with 10 bases left between them. The germline gives CDR1 SGHVS, CDR2 FQNEAQ.

This clone was seen once. The chain has TRBV30 and TRBJ1-5, with TRBD1 matching over 8 bases. From germline, CDR1 is GTSNPN and CDR2 SVGIG (reference sequence). This CDR3 comprises 14 residues. The V and J ends lost 2 bases and 2 bases, in that order; junction bases with no gene match: 2. In DNA, the CDR3 is TGTGCCTGGAGTCAGGGGGCGGGCAATCAGCCCCAGCATTTT. Amino acids: CAWSQGAGNQPQHF. The full variable domain, completed using reference TRBV30 and TRBJ1-5, is SQTIHQWPATLVQPVGSPLSLECTVEGTSNPNLYWYRQAAGRGLQLLFYSVGIGQISSEVPQNLSASRPQDRQFILSSKKLLLSDSGFYLCAWSQGAGNQPQHFGDGTRLSIL.

The genes are TRBV28 and TRBJ2-5, with D hard to call. The V end lost 6 bases, the J end lost 3 bases, and 11 bases lay between the germline ends. The CDR3 sequence is 13 residues long. CDR1 and CDR2 from the germline V gene are MDHEN and SYDVKM. The CDR3 DNA is TGTGCCAGCAGACCGGCTAACGAAGAGACCCAGTACTTC. It yields the protein CASRPANEETQYF.

The chain carries TRBV9 and TRBJ2-7; D perhaps matches TRBD1 (5 bases). Germline V gives CDR1 SGDLS, CDR2 YYNGEE. The CDR3 is 15 residues long. V gave up 0 bases and J gave up 0 bases, with 10 bases separating them. Here the CDR3 reads CASSVGGQSSYEQYF. The CDR3 coding sequence is TGTGCCAGCAGCGTAGGCGGACAAAGCTCCTACGAGCAGTACTTC.

The rearrangement links TRBV7-3 to TRBJ2-1, with TRBD1 as a possible D gene (6 bases). The CDR3 spans 16 residues. Germline V gives CDR1 SGHTA, CDR2 FQGTGA. The V gene lost 1 base and the J gene lost 2 bases, with 12 bases spanning the gap. CDR3 sequence: CASSLSGGAPYNEQFF. In nucleotides, the CDR3 is TGTGCCAGCAGCTTAAGTGGGGGCGCCCCCTACAATGAGCAGTTCTTC.

V and J are TRBV19 and TRBJ2-5, with D hard to call. Germline CDR1 and CDR2: LNHDA and SQIVND (reference sequence). This CDR3 contains 12 residues. V lost 1 base and J lost 5, with 5 bases in between. CDR3 coding DNA: TGTGCCAGTAGTATAGCTTCTGAGACCCAGTACTTC. Its translation is CASSIASETQYF.

The V and J genes are TRBV4-3 and TRBJ2-7; D call uncertain. This CDR3 has 13 residues. Trimming removed 1 base at V and 7 bases at J, with 11 bases between. Germline V gene data show CDR1 as LGHNA and CDR2 as YSLEER. The CDR3: CASSQGTEWEQYF. CDR3 coding DNA: TGCGCCAGCAGCCAAGGGACGGAGTGGGAGCAGTACTTC.

The genes are TRBV6-5 and TRBJ1-5; D perhaps matches TRBD1 (5 bases). The CDR3 is 13 residues long. Per the germline V gene, CDR1 is MNHEY and CDR2 is SVGAGI. V was cut by 4 bases and J by 7 bases, with 11 bases left in between. CDR3: CASSSRRGQPQHF. The DNA of the CDR3 is TGTGCCAGCAGTTCCCGAAGGGGACAGCCCCAGCATTTT.

The chain links TRBV28 to TRBJ2-7; 7 bases map to TRBD2. This CDR3 comprises 15 residues. Germline loops: CDR1 MDHEN, CDR2 SYDVKM. Losses at the gene ends were 5 bases for V and 1 base for J; bases not matched to a gene: 8. CDR3 sequence (DNA): TGTGCCAGCAGTACCCCCGGCGGGAGTTCCTACGAGCAGTACTTC. It translates to CASSTPGGSSYEQYF.

The chain carries TRBV28 and TRBJ1-5; D is perhaps TRBD1 (5 bases). The ends were cut back, 3 bases at V and 5 bases at J, with 17 bases in the middle. The CDR3 sequence is 16 residues long. Germline CDR1 reads MDHEN; CDR2 reads SYDVKM. The CDR3 coding sequence is TGTGCCAGCAGTTTTATCTTTCGCAGGGCGGATCAGCCCCAGCATTTT. Amino acid sequence: CASSFIFRRADQPQHF.